These T cell receptor beta chains were read from a single sample in a study of blood T cell repertoires in COVID-19. Generated by immunoSEQ multiplex PCR, the TCRdb table keeps only in-frame clones and is missing some. Of 200,000 to 250,000 clones listed, 82% are singletons. The sample taken for sequencing was peripheral blood. These receptors all stem from a woman of 80 years or more with acute or convalescent COVID-19. Each CDR3 is given with its conserved first and last residue. The D gene is left open where the match is weak. Clone size is stated in some rows and not others, as once, few, many or a class when expanded.

>TRBJ2-7|TRBD1|TRBV3-1/TRBV3-2|-
CASSQEGTGTNEQYF
TGTGCCAGCAGCCAGGAAGGGACAGGTACAAACGAGCAGTACTTC
>TRBJ1-4|TRBD1|TRBV13|-
CASSSFRGKGEKLFF
TGTGCCAGCAGCTCTTTCAGGGGGAAAGGCGAAAAACTGTTTTTT
>TRBJ1-2|TRBD1|TRBV3-1/TRBV3-2|many
CASSPTGVGTGYTF
TGTGCCAGCAGCCCCACAGGGGTTGGTACTGGCTACACCTTC
>TRBJ2-1|TRBD2|TRBV19|-
CASRARGLAGNEQFF
TGTGCCAGTAGAGCCCGAGGACTAGCGGGGAATGAGCAGTTCTTC
>TRBJ1-4|TRBD1|TRBV2|-
CASSASGTGGFHEKLFF
TGTGCCAGCAGTGCGTCCGGGACAGGGGGCTTTCATGAAAAACTGTTTTTT
>TRBJ2-2|-|TRBV7-8|few
CATQEDTGELFF
TGTGCCACGCAGGAGGACACCGGGGAGCTGTTTTTT
>TRBJ1-1|-|TRBV7-2|-
CASSLVTGAEAFF
TGTGCCAGCAGCTTAGTAACGGGGGCTGAAGCTTTCTTT
>TRBJ1-5|-|TRBV25-1|-
CASSAGGGSGNQPQHF
TGTGCCAGCAGTGCTGGGGGGGGATCAGGCAATCAGCCCCAGCATTTT
>TRBJ2-2|-|TRBV6-2/TRBV6-3|-
CASSRPLTSPGELFF
TGTGCCAGCAGCCGCCCCCTCACTAGCCCCGGGGAGCTGTTTTTT
>TRBJ1-2|-|TRBV7-2|-
CASSLGRAPYGYTF
TGTGCCAGCAGCTTAGGGAGGGCACCCTATGGCTACACCTTC
>TRBJ2-7|TRBD1|TRBV7-9|-
CASSLIGTGGDEQYF
TGTGCCAGCAGTTTAATCGGGACAGGGGGGGACGAGCAGTACTTC
>TRBJ1-5|TRBD1|TRBV7-9|-
CASSDRDQPQHF
TGTGCCAGCAGCGACAGGGACCAGCCCCAGCATTTT
>TRBJ1-1|-|TRBV3-1/TRBV3-2|-
CASTTRGGVNTEAFF
TGTGCCAGCACTACCCGGGGGGGGGTGAACACTGAAGCTTTCTTT
>TRBJ1-1|TRBD1|TRBV6-6|-
CASILPWGQRNTEAFF
TGTGCCAGCATCTTACCCTGGGGACAGCGGAACACTGAAGCTTTCTTT
>TRBJ2-2|-|TRBV4-1|-
CASSHPGGLGTGELFF
TGCGCCAGCAGCCACCCCGGGGGGCTCGGCACCGGGGAGCTGTTTTTT